Shown below are 7 T cell receptor beta chains from a single sample sequenced in a study of identical twins. Using its own MiXCR run on the 5' RACE reads, TCRdb lists one record per CDR3 protein. The table shows some 900,000 distinct CDR3 sequences, with 9% to 15% occurring only once. The same data also contributed to another study, on yellow fever vaccine responses in identical twins.

Sample: PBMCs. The source of these receptors is a woman under 30 in good health.

This clonotype has ten or more counts. The rearrangement links TRBV12-3 or TRBV12-4 to TRBJ2-2; the D is unclear. With 3 bases removed from V and 8 bases from J, the gap between germline ends came to 4 bases. This CDR3 region has 11 residues. The CDR3 region is CASSFKGELFF. The CDR3 nucleotides read TGTGCCAGCAGTTTCAAGGGGGAGCTGTTTTTT.

The sample holds many counts of this clonotype. The chain uses TRBV28 and TRBJ2-5; 8 nucleotides line up with TRBD2. There are 14 residues in the CDR3. Germline V gene data show CDR1 as MDHEN and CDR2 as SYDVKM. V shed 2 bases and J 9 bases; nucleotides not matched to a gene: 8. Here the CDR3 DNA reads TGTGCCAGCAGTTTAGGGACTAGGGCTTTGGCCCAGTACTTC. Translating gives CASSLGTRALAQYF.

The chain carries TRBV28 and TRBJ2-2; 10 bases align to TRBD2. From germline, CDR1 is MDHEN and CDR2 SYDVKM. This CDR3 region has 16 residues. V lost 4 bases, J lost 6 bases, and 8 bases stayed unmatched. The CDR3 nucleotides read TGTGCCAGCAGTTCCGGGGCTAGCGGGAGTTCCGGGGAGCTGTTTTTT. Encoded protein: CASSSGASGSSGELFF.

This clonotype was seen more than once but under ten times. This chain links TRBV12-3 or TRBV12-4 with TRBJ2-5; TRBD2 aligns across 10 bases. CDR3 size: 14 residues. V shed 7 bases and J 4 bases; nucleotides not matched to a gene: 6. The DNA of the CDR3 is TGTGCCAGCACCCCGGGACTAGCGATAGAGACCCAGTACTTC. Its translation is CASTPGLAIETQYF.

A few counts support this clonotype. The chain is built from TRBV7-2 and TRBJ2-5, with 10 bases that match TRBD1. V dropped 5 bases and J dropped 4; count of bases not matched to a gene: 4. The CDR3 is 14 residues long. Per germline, CDR1 SGHTA and CDR2 FQGNSA. CDR3 region: CASSPWDRGETQYF. CDR3 coding DNA: TGTGCCAGCAGCCCGTGGGACAGGGGAGAGACCCAGTACTTC.

This clonotype has a handful of counts. The V gene is TRBV9, the J gene TRBJ2-1, with TRBD2 identical over 9 bases. Per the germline V gene, CDR1 is SGDLS and CDR2 is YYNGEE. V shed 7 bases, J shed 7 bases, and the junction held 3 bases outside the gene matches. The CDR3 contains 12 residues. This chain's CDR3 is CASGREGNEQFF. The CDR3, as DNA: TGTGCCAGCGGGCGGGAGGGGAATGAGCAGTTCTTC.

In its sample, this clonotype was seen many times. The chain couples TRBV5-5 to TRBJ2-7; D might be TRBD1 (6 bases). The V end lost 0 bases, the J end lost 1 base, and 8 bases lay between the germline ends. This CDR3 contains 14 residues. The germline V gene has CDR1 SGHKS and CDR2 YYEKEE (reference sequence). Here the CDR3 DNA reads TGTGCCAGCAGCTTGGACAGGGAGTCCTACGAGCAGTACGTC. It encodes CASSLDRESYEQYV.